This TCR beta chain was observed in a study of preoperative IRX-2 immunotherapy in early breast cancer. Treatment specified: preoperative locoregional IRX-2 cytokine immunotherapy. Preoperative locoregional IRX-2 cytokine immunotherapy was tested in the phase Ib source study. Clones were sequenced by immunoSEQ multiplex PCR, and TCRdb holds only the in-frame ones, with some missing. The table records 75,000 to 100,000 clones, 86% of them present only once. This clone came up a few times. The clonotype originates from a human donor with breast cancer. The sample here was tumor tissue, taken after IRX-2 immunotherapy.

The CDR3 DNA is TGTGCCAGCAGTTTGATGGGGGAGCAATTTGAGCAGTTCTTC. Residues: CASSLMGEQFEQFF. The chain is built from TRBV28 and TRBJ2-1; possibly TRBD1 or TRBD2 for D (5 bases each). From germline, CDR1 is MDHEN and CDR2 SYDVKM. The CDR3 has 14 residues. Trimming left V 3 bases short and J 9 bases short, with 15 bases between.